The 20 T cell receptor beta chains reported below all come from one sample, sequenced in a study of chemoradiotherapy in HPV16-positive cancers. TCRdb's table, derived via immunoSEQ multiplex PCR, lists solely in-frame clones and lacks some. The table includes just under 40,000 clones, about 77% detected once. Sequencing was performed on blood, taken from a patient who underwent chemoradiotherapy. These receptors came from a human donor with HPV-associated anogenital cancer.

V is TRBV9 and J is TRBJ2-1, with 14 bases that match TRBD2. The CDR3 loop spans 15 amino acids. Germline V gene data show CDR1 as SGDLS and CDR2 as YYNGEE. V shed 4 bases and J 10 bases; nucleotides not matched to a gene: 7. This chain's CDR3 is CASSRGTSGGGEQFF. The CDR3 coding sequence is TGTGCCAGCAGCCGAGGGACTAGCGGGGGTGGAGAGCAGTTCTTC.

The chain combines TRBV7-2 with TRBJ2-2; D tentatively fits TRBD1 or TRBD2 (5 bases each). Between the trimmed V and J ends, which lost 5 bases and 3 bases, there was a span of 13 bases. CDR1 SGHTA and CDR2 FQGNSA come from the germline V gene. This CDR3 has 15 amino acids. The CDR3 loop is CASSRDRVDTGELFF. The CDR3 DNA reads TGTGCCAGCAGCCGGGACCGCGTGGACACCGGGGAGCTGTTTTTT.

The chain couples TRBV29-1 to TRBJ2-5, with TRBD2 matching over 8 bases. Unmatched junction bases numbered 5, after V lost 4 bases and J lost 4 bases. Germline V gene sequence: CDR1 SQVTM, CDR2 ANQGSEA. The CDR3 has 13 residues. DNA of the CDR3: TGCAGCGTTGCGTCGGGGGGGCGAGAGACCCAGTACTTC. Amino acid sequence: CSVASGGRETQYF.

The chain is built from TRBV14 and TRBJ2-1; D is ambiguous. The V gene lost 2 bases and the J gene lost 0 bases, with 11 bases spanning the gap. Germline CDR1 is SGHDN and CDR2 is FVKESK. The CDR3 spans 16 residues. The chain's CDR3 is CASSQPSRTSYNEQFF. The CDR3 coding sequence is TGTGCCAGCAGCCAACCCTCAAGAACCTCCTACAATGAGCAGTTCTTC.

The J gene is TRBJ1-2, the V gene TRBV6-1; no reliable D call. Trimming cost V 4 bases and J 4 bases, with 1 base left between them. Looked up from germline, CDR1 is MNHNS and CDR2 is SASEGT. This CDR3 is 10 amino acids long. CDR3 DNA sequence: TGTGCCAGCAGTGCCTATGGCTACACCTTC. Protein sequence: CASSAYGYTF.

The gene calls are TRBV7-2 and TRBJ2-3; 8 bases align to TRBD2. The CDR3 sequence is 14 residues long. CDR1 SGHTA and CDR2 FQGNSA come from the germline V gene. With V trimmed by 6 bases and J by 5 bases, 7 bases remained unmatched. DNA for the CDR3: TGTGCCAGCAGGCCGGGACTAGAAGTAGATACGCAGTATTTT. Its translation: CASRPGLEVDTQYF.

The gene calls are TRBV7-2 and TRBJ2-3; D may be TRBD2 (7 bases). Looked up from germline, CDR1 is SGHTA and CDR2 is FQGNSA. This CDR3 is 13 amino acids long. V shed 8 bases and J shed 6 bases, with 15 bases lying between them. The CDR3 is CASSRAGADTQYF. Written as DNA, the CDR3 is TGTGCCAGCTCTCGTGCGGGGGCGGATACGCAGTATTTT.

J is TRBJ2-1 and V is TRBV5-4; possibly TRBD1 for D (5 bases). V lost 0 bases, J lost 6 bases, and 13 bases lay in between. The CDR3 spans 15 residues. Germline V gives CDR1 SGHNT, CDR2 YYREEE (reference sequence). The CDR3 sequence: CASSLDGTGINEQFF. DNA of the CDR3: TGTGCCAGCAGCTTGGACGGTACAGGTATCAATGAGCAGTTCTTC.

The chain has TRBV18 and TRBJ1-4, with D possibly matching TRBD1 (6 bases). CDR1 is KGHSH and CDR2 is LQKENI in the germline V gene. Trimming removed 1 base at V and 3 bases at J, with 12 bases between. The CDR3 has 16 amino acids. The CDR3 spells CASSPRGATANEKLFF. As DNA, the CDR3 is TGTGCCAGCTCACCACGGGGGGCAACCGCTAATGAAAAACTGTTTTTT.

The V and J genes are TRBV2 and TRBJ2-1; 8 nucleotides agree with TRBD1. V lost 10 bases to trimming and J lost 4 bases; unmatched junction nucleotides: 12. Germline V gene sequence: CDR1 SNHLY, CDR2 FYNNEI. This CDR3 spans 15 amino acids. The CDR3 sequence is CATQPGTGRYNEQFF. The CDR3 DNA reads as TGTGCCACCCAGCCTGGGACAGGACGTTACAATGAGCAGTTCTTC. The full variable domain, with the rest looked up from reference TRBV2 and TRBJ2-1, is EPEVTQTPSHQVTQMGQEVILRCVPISNHLYFYWYRQILGQKVEFLVSFYNNEISEKSEIFDDQFSVERPDGSNFTLKIRSTKLEDSAMYFCATQPGTGRYNEQFFGPGTRLTVL.

This clone was seen only once. The V gene is TRBV7-9, the J gene TRBJ1-1; TRBD1 is a possible D gene (5 bases). Deletions cut 5 bases from V and 3 bases from J, with 16 bases between. Per the germline V gene, CDR1 is SEHNR and CDR2 is FQNEAQ (reference sequence). The CDR3 consists of 15 residues. The CDR3 here is CASSPKGGDYTEAFF. Here the CDR3 DNA reads TGTGCCAGCAGCCCAAAAGGAGGGGACTACACTGAAGCTTTCTTT.

This chain links TRBV19 with TRBJ1-6; TRBD1 matches 9 bases. Germline CDR1 LNHDA, CDR2 SQIVND (reference sequence). Trimming cost V 5 bases and J 6 bases; bases outside gene matches: 2. CDR3 size: 14 residues. The CDR3 reads CASSSGQGNSPLHF. The CDR3 DNA sequence: TGTGCCAGTAGTTCGGGACAGGGTAATTCACCCCTCCACTTT.

The chain uses TRBV12-5 and TRBJ2-3; D not certain. CDR3 length: 11 residues. Germline-derived CDR1 and CDR2 are LGHNT and FRNRAP. The V end was cut by 5 bases, the J end by 6 bases, with 6 bases between. CDR3: CASGPRDTQYF. The CDR3 nucleotides read TGTGCTAGTGGTCCGCGGGATACGCAGTATTTT.

V and J are TRBV5-1 and TRBJ1-1; D is uncertain. The CDR3 is 15 amino acids. Germline values: CDR1 SGHRS, CDR2 YFSETQ. V dropped 4 bases and J dropped 0 bases, with 13 bases sitting between them. The CDR3 DNA sequence: TGCGCCAGCAGCCCACAGACACAGATGAACACTGAAGCTTTCTTT. Translated, it gives CASSPQTQMNTEAFF.

The chain uses TRBV4-1 and TRBJ2-3, with D possibly being TRBD1 or TRBD2 (5 bases each). The V end lost 0 bases, the J end lost 4 bases, and 14 bases lay between the germline ends. CDR1 and CDR2 from the germline V gene are MGHRA and YSYEKL. CDR3 length equals 16 residues. The CDR3 protein is CASSQDQRGGADTQYF. CDR3 bases: TGCGCCAGCAGCCAAGATCAACGGGGCGGCGCAGATACGCAGTATTTT.

The rearrangement links TRBV2 to TRBJ1-2; D unresolved. Deletions cut 7 bases from V and 6 bases from J, with 12 bases between. Per the germline V gene, CDR1 is SNHLY and CDR2 is FYNNEI. There are 12 residues in the CDR3. The CDR3 sequence: CASTLTRDGYTF. For the CDR3, the DNA is TGTGCCAGCACGCTTACTCGGGATGGCTACACCTTC.

The chain combines TRBV15 with TRBJ1-2; the D gene is possibly TRBD1 (5 bases). This CDR3 comprises 15 residues. V lost 4 bases to trimming and J lost 4 bases, with 16 bases between them. In germline, CDR1 is LNHNV, CDR2 YYDKDF (reference sequence). DNA of the CDR3: TGTGCCACCAGCAATATGGGGAGGGGCCTCTATGGCTACACCTTC. Protein: CATSNMGRGLYGYTF.

The chain joins TRBV18 to TRBJ2-7; possibly TRBD1 for D (5 bases). Between the trimmed V and J ends, which lost 0 bases and 0 bases, there was a span of 12 bases. This CDR3 comprises 16 residues. Germline V lookup: CDR1 KGHSH, CDR2 LQKENI. The CDR3 DNA sequence: TGTGCCAGCTCACCACCGAAGGGGCGAAACTCCTACGAGCAGTACTTC. It encodes CASSPPKGRNSYEQYF.

The chain has TRBV5-1 and TRBJ2-3; possibly TRBD1 for D (5 bases). Germline lookup yields CDR1 SGHRS and CDR2 YFSETQ. The CDR3 is 15 residues long. The V gene lost 2 bases and the J gene lost 2 bases, with 12 bases spanning the gap. The CDR3 sequence: CASSFQGADTDTQYF. The CDR3 nucleotides read TGCGCCAGCAGCTTTCAAGGGGCTGACACAGATACGCAGTATTTT.

This chain uses TRBV5-1 with TRBJ2-5, with D hard to call. V gave up 4 bases and J gave up 0 bases, with 4 bases separating them. CDR1 is SGHRS and CDR2 is YFSETQ in the germline V gene. The CDR3 sequence is 12 residues long. The CDR3 DNA follows: TGCGCCAGCAGCCCGCACCAAGAGACCCAGTACTTC. This encodes CASSPHQETQYF.